This TCR beta chain was sequenced for a study of beta chain features in type 1 diabetes. Study-wide results and limits: Insertions were fewer and deletions more numerous at VDJ junctions in type 1 diabetes patients. High-TCR-expressing cells could be over-represented by cDNA sequencing.

All of the isolated RNA was reverse transcribed, so expressed TCRB transcripts were sequenced. The data were produced by immunoSEQ multiplex PCR, yet TCRdb's version contains in-frame clones alone and is incomplete. The sample consists of approximately 330,000 clones, 9.5% to 12% of them appearing once. The CDR3 sequence is 19 residues long. Trimming removed 6 bases from V and 0 bases from J; junction bases left unmatched: 13. CDR1 and CDR2 from the germline V gene are SGHTA and FQGNSA. About this clone: Its antigen remains unidentified.

The source is a young woman in good health. The V call is TRBV7-2, the J call TRBJ2-7; 14 positions match TRBD2. The sample was naive CD4+ T cells from blood. In DNA, the CDR3 is TGTGCCAGCAGTCTCCCTGGGACTAGCGGGAGCCGTAGCTCCTACGAGCAGTACTTC. Protein: CASSLPGTSGSRSSYEQYF.